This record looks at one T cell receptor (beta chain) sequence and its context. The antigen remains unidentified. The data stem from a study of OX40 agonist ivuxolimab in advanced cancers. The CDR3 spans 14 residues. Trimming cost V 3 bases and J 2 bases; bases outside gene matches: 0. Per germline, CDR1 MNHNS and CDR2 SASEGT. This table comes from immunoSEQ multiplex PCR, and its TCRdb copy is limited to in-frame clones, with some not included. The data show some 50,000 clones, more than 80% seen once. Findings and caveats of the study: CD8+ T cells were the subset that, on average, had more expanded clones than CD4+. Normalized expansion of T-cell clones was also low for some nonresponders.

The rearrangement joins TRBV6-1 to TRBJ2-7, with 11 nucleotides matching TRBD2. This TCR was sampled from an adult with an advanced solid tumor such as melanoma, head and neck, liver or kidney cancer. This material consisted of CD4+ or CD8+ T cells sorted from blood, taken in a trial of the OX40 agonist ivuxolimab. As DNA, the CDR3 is TGTGCCAGCAGTGAGACTAGCGGGGCCTACGAGCAGTACTTC. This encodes CASSETSGAYEQYF.